This passage covers 27 T cell receptor beta chains from one sample sequenced in a study of OX40 agonist ivuxolimab in advanced cancers. This table comes from immunoSEQ multiplex PCR, and its TCRdb copy is limited to in-frame clones, with some not included. This table holds roughly 75,000 clones, about 88% found once. This material consisted of CD4+ or CD8+ T cells sorted from blood, taken in a trial of the OX40 agonist ivuxolimab. The receptors were gathered from an adult with an advanced solid tumor such as melanoma, head and neck, liver or kidney cancer.

The rearrangement links TRBV9 to TRBJ1-3, with 8 bases lining up with TRBD1. CDR1 and CDR2 from the germline V gene are SGDLS and YYNGEE. Trimming removed 8 bases from V and 4 bases from J; junction bases left unmatched: 14. The CDR3 extends over 16 amino acids. The CDR3 spells CASSNQGALRGNTIYF. For the CDR3, the DNA is TGTGCCAGTTCGAACCAGGGGGCGCTAAGGGGAAACACCATATATTTT. Together with reference TRBV9 and TRBJ1-3, the CDR3 gives the full variable domain: DSGVTQTPKHLITATGQRVTLRCSPRSGDLSVYWYQQSLDQGLQFLIQYYNGEERAKGNILERFSAQQFPDLHSELNLSSLELGDSALYFCASSNQGALRGNTIYFGEGSWLTVV.

The chain links TRBV19 to TRBJ1-2; 9 bases are shared with TRBD1. The CDR3 has 16 residues. V lost 7 bases to trimming and J lost 0 bases; unmatched junction nucleotides: 9. CDR1 and CDR2 (germline): LNHDA, SQIVND (reference sequence). CDR3 bases: TGTGCCAGTACCCGGGGACAGGGAGCTACTAACTATGGCTACACCTTC. Residues: CASTRGQGATNYGYTF. The variable domain in full, completed from reference TRBV19 and TRBJ1-2, reads DGGITQSPKYLFRKEGQNVTLSCEQNLNHDAMYWYRQDPGQGLRLIYYSQIVNDFQKGDIAEGYSVSREKKESFPLTVTSAQKNPTAFYLCASTRGQGATNYGYTFGSGTRLTVV.

V and J are TRBV6-5 and TRBJ1-5; D possibly corresponds to TRBD1 (6 bases). CDR3 size: 13 residues. Per germline, CDR1 MNHEY and CDR2 SVGAGI. The V end was cut by 8 bases, the J end by 7 bases, with 15 bases between. CDR3 loop: CASRAGEGQPQHF. In nucleotides, the CDR3 is TGTGCCAGCCGGGCAGGGGAGGGACAGCCCCAGCATTTT.

This CDR3 is CASLLGPSGTGELFF. CDR3 in DNA: TGTGCCAGCTTGCTCGGTCCCTCGGGCACCGGGGAGCTGTTTTTT. The chain uses TRBV6-1 and TRBJ2-2; no clear D. Germline CDR1 reads MNHNS; CDR2 reads SASEGT. With 8 bases removed from V and 4 bases from J, the gap between germline ends came to 17 bases. This CDR3 spans 15 amino acids.

The gene calls are TRBV19 and TRBJ2-1; D call uncertain. Germline CDR1 and CDR2: LNHDA and SQIVND (reference sequence). Trimming left V 6 bases short and J 0 bases short, with 15 bases between. The CDR3 is 16 amino acids. The CDR3 bases are TGTGCCAGTAGCAAGCTAGGGATCGGCTCCTACAATGAGCAGTTCTTC. This gives the protein CASSKLGIGSYNEQFF. Looking up the rest from reference TRBV19 and TRBJ2-1 gives the full variable domain: DGGITQSPKYLFRKEGQNVTLSCEQNLNHDAMYWYRQDPGQGLRLIYYSQIVNDFQKGDIAEGYSVSREKKESFPLTVTSAQKNPTAFYLCASSKLGIGSYNEQFFGPGTRLTVL.

The V call is TRBV11-3, the J call TRBJ2-4, with 7 bases fitting TRBD2. CDR1 SGHNT and CDR2 YENEEA come from the germline V gene. The CDR3 sequence is 15 residues long. Germline trimming cut 4 bases from V and 6 bases from J; bases unmatched to any gene: 9. CDR3 loop: CASSSSGGERNIQYF. CDR3 sequence (DNA): TGTGCCAGCAGCTCCTCGGGGGGAGAGAGAAACATTCAGTACTTC.

This rearrangement joins TRBV19 to TRBJ2-1; the match to TRBD1 covers 7 bases. Germline loops: CDR1 LNHDA, CDR2 SQIVND (reference sequence). The V and J ends lost 6 bases and 5 bases, in that order; junction bases with no gene match: 7. This CDR3 has 14 amino acids. The CDR3 DNA follows: TGTGCCAGTAGCCGGGACAGTTCTAACAATGAGCAGTTCTTC. It yields the protein CASSRDSSNNEQFF.

V and J are TRBV5-4 and TRBJ2-2, with a weak D call TRBD1 (5 bases). The germline CDR1 and CDR2 sequences are SGHNT and YYREEE (reference sequence). Deletions cut 4 bases from V and 0 bases from J, with 10 bases between. The CDR3 length is 15 residues. Here the CDR3 reads CASSRDSTNTGELFF. In nucleotides, the CDR3 is TGTGCCAGCAGCCGAGACAGTACGAACACCGGGGAGCTGTTTTTT.

This clone has just one count. The rearrangement uses TRBV7-9 and TRBJ2-5; D perhaps matches TRBD2 (5 bases). Looked up from germline, CDR1 is SEHNR and CDR2 is FQNEAQ (reference sequence). Trimming took off 5 bases at V and 2 bases at J, with 12 bases between the two ends. The length of the CDR3 is 14 residues. CDR3: CASSPSGIQETQYF. CDR3 DNA sequence: TGTGCCAGCAGCCCCTCGGGGATACAAGAGACCCAGTACTTC.

The chain employs TRBV30 and TRBJ2-7, with D perhaps TRBD1 (7 bases). Germline CDR1 and CDR2: GTSNPN and SVGIG (reference sequence). The CDR3 contains 14 residues. V lost 2 bases to trimming and J lost 2 bases, with 13 bases between them. CDR3 protein: CAWSNRGGTYEQYF. In DNA form, the CDR3 reads TGTGCCTGGAGTAACAGGGGAGGCACCTACGAGCAGTACTTC.

This rearrangement joins TRBV9 to TRBJ2-7, with 8 bases matching TRBD2. The length of the CDR3 is 14 residues. With 4 bases clipped from V and 3 bases from J, the junction kept 6 bases outside the gene matches. Germline V CDR1 and CDR2: SGDLS, YYNGEE. CDR3 nucleotides: TGTGCCAGCAGCTTAGGGGGGACTAGCTACGAGCAGTACTTC. Translated: CASSLGGTSYEQYF.

The chain employs TRBV27 and TRBJ2-2, with D tentatively TRBD1 (6 bases). This CDR3 region has 14 residues. V was clipped by 6 bases and J by 0 bases, with 8 bases between them. From germline, CDR1 is MNHEY and CDR2 SMNVEV (reference sequence). CDR3 sequence (DNA): TGTGCCAGCAGCGGGACAACGAACACCGGGGAGCTGTTTTTT. It is translated as CASSGTTNTGELFF.

The J gene is TRBJ1-3, the V gene TRBV6-5, with a weak D call TRBD1 (5 bases). The CDR3 is 14 residues long. Germline loops: CDR1 MNHEY, CDR2 SVGAGI. V lost 2 bases and J 3 bases, leaving 8 bases between the germline ends. DNA for the CDR3: TGTGCCAGCAGTTACGACAGCTATGGAAACACCATATATTTT. It encodes CASSYDSYGNTIYF.

This sequence joins TRBV28 and TRBJ1-1; D uncertain. This CDR3 comprises 12 residues. Trimming removed 2 bases from V and 8 bases from J, with 9 bases in between. Germline CDR1 reads MDHEN; CDR2 reads SYDVKM. CDR3 sequence (DNA): TGTGCCAGCAGTTTACAAGGAACGGAAGCTTTCTTT. Residues: CASSLQGTEAFF. Supplemented by reference TRBV28 and TRBJ1-1, the full variable domain reads DVKVTQSSRYLVKRTGEKVFLECVQDMDHENMFWYRQDPGLGLRLIYFSYDVKMKEKGDIPEGYSVSREKKERFSLILESASTNQTSMYLCASSLQGTEAFFGQGTRLTVV.

The rearrangement joins TRBV6-6 to TRBJ1-2, with 9 bases that match TRBD1. J lost 4 bases, V lost 4 bases, and 7 bases had no gene match. The CDR3 spans 15 residues. CDR1 and CDR2 from the germline V gene are MNHNY and SVGAGI (reference sequence). The CDR3 loop is CASSSLTGGTYGYTF. The CDR3 DNA follows: TGTGCCAGCAGTTCCCTCACAGGGGGCACCTATGGCTACACCTTC.

The rearrangement joins TRBV2 to TRBJ1-5, with D unclear. Germline CDR1 SNHLY, CDR2 FYNNEI. V lost 4 bases to trimming and J lost 4 bases, with 11 bases between them. The CDR3 is 14 residues long. The CDR3 nucleotides read TGTGCCAGCAGTGCGACGGGTTTTAATCAGCCCCAGCATTTT. Translated: CASSATGFNQPQHF.

The chain combines TRBV28 with TRBJ2-7; 8 bases align to TRBD1. V shed 6 bases, J shed 0 bases, and the junction held 7 bases outside the gene matches. The CDR3 extends over 15 amino acids. Looked up from germline, CDR1 is MDHEN and CDR2 is SYDVKM. The CDR3 DNA reads as TGTGCCAGCAGCAATCCAGGGGGCCGCTCCTACGAGCAGTACTTC. Translation gives CASSNPGGRSYEQYF.

The chain is built from TRBV7-2 and TRBJ1-3; D ambiguous. Germline V gene data show CDR1 as SGHTA and CDR2 as FQGNSA. This CDR3 has 14 residues. With 5 bases removed from V and 0 bases from J, the gap between germline ends came to 8 bases. The CDR3 is CASSPTFSGNTIYF. Here the CDR3 DNA reads TGTGCCAGCAGCCCAACCTTCTCTGGAAACACCATATATTTT.

This clone was recorded only once. The chain uses TRBV5-1 and TRBJ2-5; 7 positions match TRBD2. Trimming at V came to 4 bases and at J to 5 bases, leaving 11 bases not matched to a gene. Germline-derived CDR1 and CDR2 are SGHRS and YFSETQ. This CDR3 comprises 15 residues. The CDR3 DNA sequence: TGCGCCAGCAGCCCCTTACTAGCGTCCGGGGAGACCCAGTACTTC. Amino acid sequence: CASSPLLASGETQYF. The variable domain in full, with the rest retrieved from reference TRBV5-1 and TRBJ2-5, is KAGVTQTPRYLIKTRGQQVTLSCSPISGHRSVSWYQQTPGQGLQFLFEYFSETQRNKGNFPGRFSGRQFSNSRSEMNVSTLELGDSALYLCASSPLLASGETQYFGPGTRLLVL.

This chain links TRBV29-1 with TRBJ1-4, with D possibly matching TRBD1 (6 bases). Trimming took 7 bases from V and 1 from J, leaving 10 bases between them. CDR3 length: 13 residues. Germline assignment: CDR1 SQVTM and CDR2 ANQGSEA. CDR3 nucleotides: TGCAGCGCCATCAGGGGAACTAATGAAAAACTGTTTTTT. Translating it yields CSAIRGTNEKLFF.

The chain joins TRBV7-8 to TRBJ2-7; D might be TRBD1 (6 bases). Per the germline V gene, CDR1 is SGHVS and CDR2 is FQNEAQ. This CDR3 region has 12 residues. Deletions cut 1 base from V and 6 bases from J, with 7 bases between. The CDR3 DNA is TGTGCCAGCAGCTTAGTGACAGGCGAGCAGTACTTC. Protein: CASSLVTGEQYF.

The chain carries TRBV10-3 and TRBJ2-7; D is possibly TRBD2 (7 bases). CDR1 and CDR2 from the germline V gene are ENHRY and SYGVKD. Between the trimmed V and J ends, which lost 2 bases and 4 bases, there was a span of 15 bases. The CDR3 is 15 amino acids. CDR3 protein: CAISESSGGPYEQYF. The CDR3 region has the DNA TGTGCCATCAGTGAGAGTTCGGGGGGCCCGTACGAGCAGTACTTC.

This chain joins TRBV5-4 and TRBJ1-1; D ambiguous. Germline V gene lookup returns CDR1 SGHNT and CDR2 YYREEE (reference sequence). The V end was cut by 2 bases, the J end by 2 bases, with 13 bases between. The length of the CDR3 is 15 residues. CDR3: CASSFYQALNTEAFF. CDR3 coding DNA: TGTGCCAGCAGCTTTTATCAGGCGTTAAACACTGAAGCTTTCTTT.

The chain's CDR3 is CASSQERSGGTGELFF. CDR3 nucleotides: TGCGCCAGCAGCCAAGAAAGGTCAGGGGGAACCGGGGAGCTGTTTTTT. The V call is TRBV4-1, the J call TRBJ2-2; 7 nucleotides agree with TRBD1. V was clipped by 0 bases and J by 5 bases; unmatched bases: 6. This CDR3 is 16 amino acids long. Germline V CDR1 and CDR2: MGHRA, YSYEKL.

The chain combines TRBV19 with TRBJ2-7; TRBD1 might be the D (5 bases). CDR1 is LNHDA and CDR2 is SQIVND in the germline V gene (reference sequence). This CDR3 has 13 residues. V was cut by 0 bases and J by 3 bases, with 6 bases left in between. The CDR3 reads CASSIERGYEQYF. CDR3 sequence (DNA): TGTGCCAGTAGTATAGAAAGGGGCTACGAGCAGTACTTC. The full variable domain, rest sourced from reference TRBV19 and TRBJ2-7, is DGGITQSPKYLFRKEGQNVTLSCEQNLNHDAMYWYRQDPGQGLRLIYYSQIVNDFQKGDIAEGYSVSREKKESFPLTVTSAQKNPTAFYLCASSIERGYEQYFGPGTRLTVT.

The rearrangement joins TRBV27 to TRBJ2-6; 8 bases agree with TRBD1. The CDR3 is 19 amino acids. Looked up from germline, CDR1 is MNHEY and CDR2 is SMNVEV (reference sequence). The J segment lost 2 bases and the V segment lost 3 bases, leaving 12 bases of the junction unmatched. CDR3 in DNA: TGTGCCAGCAGTTTGGACGCAGGGGGCGCTGGGACTGGGGCCAACGTCCTGACTTTC. Translating it yields CASSLDAGGAGTGANVLTF.

V gene TRBV6-1 combines with J gene TRBJ2-7, with D perhaps being TRBD1 or TRBD2 (5 bases each). The germline V gene has CDR1 MNHNS and CDR2 SASEGT. Trimming stripped 6 bases from V and 6 bases from J, with 12 bases between. CDR3 length: 12 residues. The CDR3 loop reads CASRRARGEQYF. DNA for the CDR3: TGTGCCAGCAGGAGGGCAAGGGGCGAGCAGTACTTC.